This note documents a single T cell receptor beta chain sequence. The germline CDR1 and CDR2 sequences are LNHDA and SQIVND (reference sequence). V lost 3 bases, J lost 2 bases, and 0 bases stayed unmatched. The CDR3 contains 15 residues. The sample is drawn from a study of blood T cell repertoires in COVID-19. Study details: Acute and convalescent COVID-19 samples came from the United States, Italy and Spain. Nucleic acid was either cDNA or gDNA, and it came from T cells, B-cell-depleted T cells, or PBMCs.

Original analysis: Using reference gene primer amplification, nucleated cell counts were estimated. The data were produced by immunoSEQ multiplex PCR, yet TCRdb's version contains in-frame clones alone and is incomplete. V and J calls and clone size are copied from that table; D and trimming were computed from the DNA. The top ten hold roughly 13% of the sample, which has some 180,000 clones, 70% to 80% seen once. This TCR was recovered from a man aged 45 to 65 who had recovered from COVID-19. The source material was peripheral blood. J is TRBJ2-6 and V is TRBV19, with TRBD1 matching over 8 bases. The CDR3 is CASSMTGAGANVLTF. CDR3 nucleotide sequence: TGTGCCAGTAGTATGACAGGGGCTGGGGCCAACGTCCTGACTTTC.